Sequencing of this T cell receptor (beta chain) was carried out in a study of regulatory T cells in long-lasting Graves disease. Sample time point: persistent/refractory GD, antithyroid drugs over 5 years with positive TRAb. PBMCs were the source of the RNA used for TCR sequencing. Library construction for TCR beta used iRepertoire HTBI primers and Arm-PCR of CDR3 regions. TCRdb independently ran MiXCR on the multiplex PCR reads; one entry per CDR3 protein. The sample includes about 290,000 distinct CDR3 sequences, 20% to 25% of them seen just once. Germline CDR1 and CDR2: KGHSH and LQKENI. Losses at the gene ends were 8 bases for V and 0 bases for J; bases not matched to a gene: 10. There are 18 residues in the CDR3.

This receptor was identified in a female donor with Graves disease. The chain carries TRBV18 and TRBJ2-1, with TRBD2 identical over 13 bases. Sequencing was performed on peripheral blood mononuclear cells (PBMCs), taken when the disease was refractory, from a patient treated with antithyroid drugs. CDR3 amino acids: CASDGGTSGIRSYNEQFF. In DNA form, the CDR3 reads TGTGCCAGCGATGGCGGGACTAGCGGGATTCGCTCCTACAATGAGCAGTTCTTC.